This T cell receptor beta chain was documented in a study of Graves' ophthalmopathy and Graves' hyperthyroidism. RNA transcripts were the template, and TCR beta CDR3 regions were amplified from them. After a first-round RT-PCR with HTBI primers, a second-round multiplex PCR was run. Via MiXCR, TCRdb re-called the multiplex PCR reads, giving one row per CDR3 protein. The sample yields about 640,000 distinct CDR3 sequences, about 40% seen once. Where ophthalmopathy was present, donors had moderate-to-severe activity, CAS ≥3, NOSPECS ≥4 and duration under 3 months. Uncontrolled infections, other autoimmune diseases, pregnancy or lactation barred patients from enrollment. Thyroid ultrasound, orbital computed tomography, TRAb, serum thyroxine and clinical symptoms formed the basis of diagnosis. Germline lookup yields CDR1 SEHNR and CDR2 FQNEAQ (reference sequence). V lost 5 bases, J lost 1 base, and 24 bases lay in between. This CDR3 comprises 18 residues.

This chain links TRBV7-9 with TRBJ2-7; TRBD2 might be the D (6 bases). This sequence originates from an adult man with Graves' ophthalmopathy. The sequencing input was peripheral blood. The DNA for the CDR3 is TGTGCCAGCAGCATAGAGGGACTTCCGAACTGGGGTTCCTACGAGCAGTACTTC. It translates to CASSIEGLPNWGSYEQYF.